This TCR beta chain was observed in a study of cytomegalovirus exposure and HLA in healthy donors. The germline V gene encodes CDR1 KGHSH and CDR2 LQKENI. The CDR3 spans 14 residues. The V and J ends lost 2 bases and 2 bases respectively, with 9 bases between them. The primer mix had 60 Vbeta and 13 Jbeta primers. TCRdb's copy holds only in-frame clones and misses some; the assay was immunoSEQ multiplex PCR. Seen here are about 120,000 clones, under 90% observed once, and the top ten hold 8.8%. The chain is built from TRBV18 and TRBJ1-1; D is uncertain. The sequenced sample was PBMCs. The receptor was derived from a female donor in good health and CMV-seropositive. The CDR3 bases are TGTGCCAGCTCACCAAACAGACCAAACACTGAAGCTTTCTTT. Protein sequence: CASSPNRPNTEAFF.